A selection of T cell receptor beta chains follows, all from one sample in a study of T cell responses to AZD1222 COVID-19 vaccine. Repertoires were generated with immunoSEQ multiplex PCR, while TCRdb's copy carries only in-frame clones and drops some. The data show 140,000 to 150,000 clones, with over 85% seen just once and approximately 1.7% held by the top ten. This sample comprised peripheral blood, obtained on day 0 of AZD1222 vaccination. The receptors were gathered from an adult in good health. Each CDR3 is given with its conserved first and last residue.

>16|TRBV7-2|TRBJ1-5
CASSDQGWYNNQPQHF
>13|TRBV11-2|TRBJ1-1
CASSLTGYTEAFF
>16|TRBV5-4|TRBJ2-2
CASSPLAGGNTGELFF
>9|TRBV30|TRBJ1-2
CAGDWGYTF
>13|TRBV13|TRBJ1-2
CASSSQTGYGYTF
>17|TRBV7-9|TRBJ1-1
CASSHGPGQGKDTEAFF
>14|TRBV5-1|TRBJ1-1
CASSSDGRNTEAFF
>13|TRBV30|TRBJ2-3
CACESGGRDTQYF
>17|TRBV29-1|TRBJ2-3
CSVGTSGSMAVTDTQYF
>13|TRBV7-3|TRBJ2-2
CASSSDPTGELFF
>16|TRBV5-1|TRBJ2-6
CASSFGLSSGANVLTF
>13|TRBV6-5|TRBJ2-7
CASKRAGAYEQYF
>15|TRBV2|TRBJ2-3
CASSEGSISTDTQYF
>17|TRBV15|TRBJ1-1
CATSRGPRVKVGTEAFF
>15|TRBV15|TRBJ2-7
CATSRDAQSYYEQYF
>14|TRBV25-1|TRBJ1-2
CASRRQGEAYGYTF
>14|TRBV5-5|TRBJ2-5
CASSLLAGVETQYF
>13|TRBV29-1|TRBJ2-7
CSVRGGSSYEQYF
>15|TRBV7-9|TRBJ1-5
CASSPGQGNNQPQHF
>13|TRBV11-2|TRBJ2-3
CASRRLAGNTQYF
>13|TRBV7-8|TRBJ1-2
CASSSGGSYGYTF
>16|TRBV30|TRBJ2-7
CAWSGQMGQGAYEQYF
>17|TRBV28|TRBJ1-5
CASSLYPLSLSNQPQHF
>13|TRBV27|TRBJ1-2
CASSATGGYGYTF
>14|TRBV27|TRBJ1-5
CASSLSGFHQPQHF
>13|TRBV14|TRBJ1-1
CASSLIRGTEAFF
>15|TRBV7-9|TRBJ1-3
CASSRDGGSGNTIYF
>12|TRBV13|TRBJ1-2
CASSLVGAGYTF
>13|TRBV11-2|TRBJ2-5
CASSSPGGKTQYF
>14|TRBV6-4|TRBJ1-2
CASSDSRRGNGYTF
>13|TRBV27|TRBJ1-2
CASRGYGYYGYTF
>12|TRBV6-1|TRBJ1-5
CASSDHAQPQHF
>15|TRBV6-5|TRBJ1-4
CASSHRTATNEKLFF
>14|TRBV19|TRBJ2-7
CASSKVGWLNEQYF
>13|TRBV2|TRBJ1-1
CASTGQGRGEAFF
>11|TRBV5-8|TRBJ2-1
CASSWNNEQFF
>16|TRBV6-4|TRBJ2-2
CASSDSGRTNTGELFF
>13|TRBV5-1|TRBJ2-5
CASSEQGQETQYF
>19|TRBV21-1|TRBJ2-1
CASSLTSGRSGGGRDEQFF
>14|TRBV14|TRBJ1-3
CASSLRGSGNTIYF
>14|TRBV5-6|TRBJ2-3
CASSFGADWRPQYF
>12|TRBV19|TRBJ1-5
CASSMGGQPQHF
>14|TRBV27|TRBJ1-5
CASNPTGRNQPQHF
>15|TRBV19|TRBJ2-1
CASSMGLGSYNEQFF
>17|TRBV7-9|TRBJ2-1
CASSLPPSGGVLNEQFF
>14|TRBV5-5|TRBJ1-2
CASSWGTGLGGYTF
>17|TRBV18|TRBJ1-2
CASSPLIRGTSNYGYTF
>16|TRBV6-1|TRBJ1-5
CASSEAHRYSNQPQHF
>13|TRBV20-1|TRBJ1-5
CSASATRNQPQHF
>15|TRBV27|TRBJ2-1
CASSRAGTGSLEQFF
>16|TRBV6-2/TRBV6-3|TRBJ2-1
CASSYRPAESYNEQFF
>12|TRBV4-1|TRBJ1-2
CASSQPQGSYTF
>12|TRBV11-2|TRBJ1-1
CASSRVNTEAFF
>17|TRBV10-2|TRBJ2-7
CASSPEISGGVTGEQYF
>14|TRBV29-1|TRBJ2-3
CSVDRGAGTDTQYF
>18|TRBV7-2|TRBJ1-6
CASSLALFTGDYNSPLHF
>14|TRBV6-5|TRBJ2-1
CASSNQVYANEQFF
>15|TRBV3-1/TRBV3-2|TRBJ2-7
CASSQIPGARLEQYF
>18|TRBV5-1|TRBJ2-3
CASNTGLAGGPGTDTQYF
>16|TRBV2|TRBJ2-1
CASSEASGRYNNEQFF